This T cell receptor (beta chain) was observed in a study of cytomegalovirus exposure and HLA in healthy donors. Study-wide results and limits: Reports state that TCR beta sequences accurately predicted most subjects' HLA-A and HLA-B alleles.

Germline CDR1 is SNHLY and CDR2 is FYNNEI. Trimming removed 7 bases from V and 4 bases from J; junction bases left unmatched: 6. CDR3 size: 15 residues. Of note for this clone: The antigen is unknown.

In the PCR, 60 Vbeta and 13 Jbeta primers were used. The repertoire was sequenced with immunoSEQ multiplex PCR; TCRdb's copy has only in-frame clones and lacks some. This sample yields around 100,000 clones, of which around 74% are seen a single time; roughly 15% belongs to the top ten. The rearrangement joins TRBV2 to TRBJ2-1, with 11 bases that match TRBD2. The sequence came from a male donor in good health and CMV-seropositive. The sample was PBMCs. The CDR3 DNA reads as TGTGCCAGCAATTTAGCGGGGGGGCCTTACAATGAGCAGTTCTTC. Translated, it gives CASNLAGGPYNEQFF.